This TCR beta chain was recovered during a study of blood T cell repertoires in COVID-19 (dated by TCRdb to about 2020). Describing the broader study: Collaborator samples came from the United States, Italy and Spain and covered acute and convalescent phases of COVID-19. The prospective study material was composed of cDNA or gDNA derived from T cells, B-cell-depleted T cells, or PBMCs. Deeply sampled blood TCRbeta repertoires from subjects exposed to, actively infected with, or recovered from COVID-19 were included in the dataset. The repertoires were released in a freely available public database meant as a resource for research on the immune response to SARS-CoV-2. Samples came from the ongoing ImmuneRACE study (first 160 participants) plus 1,254 subjects from 6 global collaborators. A de-identified subject ID, COVID-19 status, age in years and sex were almost always included in the sample metadata. Where available, HLA class I and class II types were obtained from metadata supplied by the sample provider rather than from assay-based typing.

Whole blood was collected in K2EDTA tubes by collaborating institutions according to the institutions' own protocols. Collaborator samples were shipped for TCRbeta analysis as frozen whole blood, isolated PBMCs, or DNA extracted from either sample type. V loses 0 bases at its end and J loses 0 bases; junction bases beyond the gene matches: 2. Looking up the germline V gene yields CDR1 SGDLS and CDR2 YYNGEE. The CDR3 runs 16 amino acids, cysteine and phenylalanine included. Only the CDR3 portion is preserved as DNA: 48 bases, with reading frame beginning at the first base. What the study reported, not specific to this receptor: Clinical and demographic metadata were provided uncurated, with the amount varying by source and participant.

About this clone: Its antigen remains undetermined. No per-base quality is available; no much larger clone lies one base away.

TCRbeta CDR3 regions were amplified from genomic DNA by means of the immunoSEQ Assay, a bias-controlled multiplex PCR. Concerning the study's data processing: Nucleated cell counts per sample were estimated from amplification of reference gene primers within the assay. To quantify the absolute abundance of each unique TCRbeta CDR3 rearrangement, sequence reads were collapsed and filtered. For each sample, productive Simpson clonality was calculated as the square root of Simpson's diversity index over productive rearrangements. Entries here come from immuneACCESS through TCRdb and include only in-frame sequences with V and J called. Some clones fail to appear in such tables; in the studies checked, an unresolved V gene covers under half of the shortfall, and the cause of the remainder is unknown. V and J calls and clone size follow that table, whereas D and trimming were derived from the DNA. In all, the sample holds 90,000 to 120,000 clones, and less than 85% of those were seen once. 20% of the sample is in the top ten clones.

In this chain, TRBV9 is recombined with TRBJ2-1, with 8 bases matching TRBD2. The specimen was peripheral blood. The sequence came from a man in his 70s with active or convalescent COVID-19. The nucleotide sequence reads TGTGCCAGCAGCGTAGACAGCGGGAGCTCCTACAATGAGCAGTTCTTC. This encodes CASSVDSGSSYNEQFF.